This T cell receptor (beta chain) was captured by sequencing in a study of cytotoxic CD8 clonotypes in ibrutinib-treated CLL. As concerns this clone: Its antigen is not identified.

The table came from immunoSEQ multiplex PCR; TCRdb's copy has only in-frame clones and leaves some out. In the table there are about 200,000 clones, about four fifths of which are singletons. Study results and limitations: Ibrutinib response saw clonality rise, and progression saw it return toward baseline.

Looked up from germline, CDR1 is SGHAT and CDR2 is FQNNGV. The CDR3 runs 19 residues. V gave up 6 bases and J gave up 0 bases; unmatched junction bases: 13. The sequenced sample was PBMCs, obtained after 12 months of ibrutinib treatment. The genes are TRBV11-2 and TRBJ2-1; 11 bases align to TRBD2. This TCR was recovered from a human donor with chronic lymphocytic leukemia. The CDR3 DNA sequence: TGTGCCAGCAGTCCCGGGACTAGCGGTGCCCTGAGCTCCTACAATGAGCAGTTCTTC. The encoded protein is CASSPGTSGALSSYNEQFF.